This T cell receptor (beta chain) was sequenced during a study of prognosis after radiotherapy for stage I lung cancer. This clonotype counts as medium-sized (0.01 to 0.1%). CDR3 of TCR beta was amplified from genomic DNA via a two-round multiplex PCR. First-round PCR amplification was performed with primers specific to each TRBV and TRBJ gene. MiXCR, applied by TCRdb to the multiplex PCR reads, yields one record per CDR3 protein. Of about 25,000 distinct CDR3 sequences detected, roughly two fifths appear once; the ten largest clones hold about 22%. Trimming removed 1 base at V and 4 bases at J, with 11 bases between. This CDR3 region has 15 residues. Germline CDR1 SGHAT, CDR2 FQNNGV.

The receptor's source is a donor older than 45 with non-small cell lung cancer. Sequencing was performed on PBMCs, taken before or after stereotactic body radiation therapy (not recorded which). The chain joins TRBV11-2 to TRBJ1-5; D ambiguous. CDR3 loop: CASSLGMAANQPQHF. DNA of the CDR3: TGTGCCAGCAGCTTAGGCATGGCGGCAAATCAGCCCCAGCATTTT.